These T cell receptor beta chains were read from a single sample in a study of vaccination effects on CD4 cells after COVID-19. No cognate antigen is known for these TCRs. Clones were read by immunoSEQ multiplex PCR, and TCRdb kept only the in-frame ones, dropping some. This table holds tens of thousands of clones, 81% found once. The sample was CD4+ T cells from PBMCs cultured with HCoV-229E spike peptides, taken before COVID-19 vaccination. The receptors shown here come from a human donor who received a COVID-19 vaccine. The CDR3 runs from the conserved cysteine through the conserved F or W. The D gene is left open where the match is weak. Size values are once, few and many counts, or a class for expanded clones, and some rows have none.

v_gene,d_gene,abundance,j_gene,CDR3nt,CDR3aa
TRBV18,-,-,TRBJ1-1,TGTGCCAGCTCATCGGGGCATTTGAACACTGAAGCTTTCTTT,CASSSGHLNTEAFF
TRBV24-1,TRBD2,-,TRBJ2-5,TGTGCCACCAGTGACGCTAGCGGGGGGAGGGAGACCCAGTACTTC,CATSDASGGRETQYF
TRBV24-1,-,-,TRBJ2-1,TGTGCCACCAGTGATTTGCAACCCCGAGGGCACAATGAGCAGTTCTTC,CATSDLQPRGHNEQFF
TRBV28,-,-,TRBJ2-1,TGTGCCACCCACAGGGAGAGCTCCTACAATGAGCAGTTCTTC,CATHRESSYNEQFF
TRBV5-4,TRBD1,-,TRBJ1-2,TGTGCCAGCAGCGCGGGACAGGTTTATGGCTACACCTTC,CASSAGQVYGYTF
TRBV9,-,-,TRBJ2-3,TGTGCCAGCGGGAGTAGCTTCGGTAGCACAGATACGCAGTATTTT,CASGSSFGSTDTQYF
TRBV3-1/TRBV3-2,-,-,TRBJ1-3,TGTGCCAGCAGCCGGTCAGAATACTCTGGAAACACCATATATTTT,CASSRSEYSGNTIYF
TRBV18,TRBD2,-,TRBJ2-4,TGTGCCAGCTCACCACCGAGAGGGGAGGGAGCCAAAAACATTCAGTACTTC,CASSPPRGEGAKNIQYF
TRBV6-5,-,-,TRBJ2-1,TGTGCCAGCAGTTACTCAACAGGGATGAATGAGCAGTTCTTC,CASSYSTGMNEQFF
TRBV18,TRBD1,once,TRBJ1-4,TGTGCCAGCTCACCATCGATTACAGGGGGCGCAACTAATGAAAAACTGTTTTTT,CASSPSITGGATNEKLFF
TRBV24-1,-,-,TRBJ2-6,TGTGCCACCGGTTTTTGGGCGAGCTCTGGGGCCAACGTCCTGACTTTC,CATGFWASSGANVLTF
TRBV5-1,-,-,TRBJ2-5,TGCGCCAGCAGCTCGCCGGGGCGGGCAGGGAGCGCTGGGGAGACCCAGTACTTC,CASSSPGRAGSAGETQYF
TRBV12-3/TRBV12-4,-,-,TRBJ2-2,TGTGCCAGCAGGTCCGGGGAGCTGTTTTTT,CASRSGELFF
TRBV6-5,-,-,TRBJ1-2,TGTGCCAGCAGTCGACCAGGCCTAGCTAACTATGGCTACACCTTC,CASSRPGLANYGYTF
TRBV5-1,TRBD1,-,TRBJ1-4,TGCGCCAGCAGCTTTGGACAGGGAAAAGCAACTAATGAAAAACTGTTTTTT,CASSFGQGKATNEKLFF
TRBV6-1,-,-,TRBJ1-5,TGTGCCAGCAGTGAAATGGAAGGAACTCAGCCCCAGCATTTT,CASSEMEGTQPQHF
TRBV30,-,-,TRBJ1-6,TGTGCCTGGAGTGTATTTGGAAATAAGAATTCACCCCTCCACTTT,CAWSVFGNKNSPLHF
TRBV2,-,-,TRBJ2-3,TGTGCCTCACCCCCTAGCACAGATACGCAGTATTTT,CASPPSTDTQYF
TRBV7-3,TRBD2,once,TRBJ2-2,TGTGCCAGCAGCTTACAGCCTAGCGGGGGACCTAACACCGGGGAGCTGTTTTTT,CASSLQPSGGPNTGELFF
TRBV11-2,-,-,TRBJ1-2,TGTGCCAGCAGCTTAGCAGGGTTTGTCGGCTACACCTTC,CASSLAGFVGYTF
TRBV18,-,-,TRBJ2-2,TGTGCCAGCTCACCACCGGAGGGAACCGGGGAGCTGTTTTTT,CASSPPEGTGELFF
TRBV6-1,TRBD1,-,TRBJ1-5,TGTGCCAGCAGTGAATGGAGGGGGCAAGGCAATCAGCCCCAGCATTTT,CASSEWRGQGNQPQHF
TRBV24-1,-,-,TRBJ1-2,TGTGCCACCAGTGACCTAGAGGGTTTTTCCTACACCTTC,CATSDLEGFSYTF
TRBV7-3,-,-,TRBJ1-3,TGTGCCAGCAGCTTAGGAGGAAACACCATATATTTT,CASSLGGNTIYF
TRBV28,TRBD1,-,TRBJ1-2,TGTGCCAGCAGTACCTCAGCCGGGACAGGGATCGGGTACACCTTC,CASSTSAGTGIGYTF
TRBV9,-,-,TRBJ2-1,TGTGCCAGCAGCGTAGGAGGGGGGTACTCCTACAATGAGCAGTTCTTC,CASSVGGGYSYNEQFF
TRBV7-8,-,-,TRBJ2-5,TGTGCCAGCAGCTTAAGAGGGGGTTCGGAGACCCAGTACTTC,CASSLRGGSETQYF
TRBV5-1,-,-,TRBJ2-3,TGCGCCACCTCAGCCGGGGGGCTGGCAGATACGCAGTATTTT,CATSAGGLADTQYF
TRBV7-2,-,few,TRBJ1-5,TGTGCCAGCAGCGGACAGAGAAATCAGCCCCAGCATTTT,CASSGQRNQPQHF
TRBV27,-,-,TRBJ1-1,TGTGCCAGCCGGGGGTGGGACACTGAAGCTTTCTTT,CASRGWDTEAFF
TRBV5-6,-,-,TRBJ2-3,TGTGCCAGCAGCTTAGGGGGGGGTGCTACGCAGTATTTT,CASSLGGGATQYF
TRBV3-1/TRBV3-2,TRBD1,-,TRBJ1-2,TGTGCCAGCAGGTCCCAGGGGGCTAACTATGGCTACACCTTC,CASRSQGANYGYTF
TRBV28,-,few,TRBJ1-2,TGTGCCAGCAGAACCGGGAGGGGGGTCGGTGGCTACACCTTC,CASRTGRGVGGYTF
TRBV3-1/TRBV3-2,-,-,TRBJ2-3,TGTGCCAGCAGCCCAAGCCCGGACTTGCAAGTGGATACGCAGTATTTT,CASSPSPDLQVDTQYF